The entry below describes one T cell receptor (beta chain). Antigen specificity is unknown. The data stem from a study of T cell responses to AZD1222 COVID-19 vaccine. On the study more broadly: Pooled samples include second doses given at about 4 or 12 weeks. General study results and limits: The span of vaccine-associated CD4 TCRs extended across spike, with dominance at 160-218 and 743-854.

Between the trimmed V and J ends, which lost 3 bases and 1 base, there was a span of 12 bases. CDR1 and CDR2 (germline): LGHDT, YNNKEL (reference sequence). CDR3 length: 15 amino acids. Here immunoSEQ multiplex PCR was the method, and the copy in TCRdb shows in-frame clones only, minus some. In the table there are 150,000 or so clones, 90% of which are singletons. The V call is TRBV3-1 (or the pseudogene TRBV3-2), the J call TRBJ1-1; D unclear. The origin of this receptor is an adult in good health. Sequencing used peripheral blood, obtained on day 0 of AZD1222 vaccination. In DNA form, the CDR3 reads TGTGCCAGCAGCCAGACGTCTGCGGGGAACACTGAAGCTTTCTTT. The encoded protein is CASSQTSAGNTEAFF.